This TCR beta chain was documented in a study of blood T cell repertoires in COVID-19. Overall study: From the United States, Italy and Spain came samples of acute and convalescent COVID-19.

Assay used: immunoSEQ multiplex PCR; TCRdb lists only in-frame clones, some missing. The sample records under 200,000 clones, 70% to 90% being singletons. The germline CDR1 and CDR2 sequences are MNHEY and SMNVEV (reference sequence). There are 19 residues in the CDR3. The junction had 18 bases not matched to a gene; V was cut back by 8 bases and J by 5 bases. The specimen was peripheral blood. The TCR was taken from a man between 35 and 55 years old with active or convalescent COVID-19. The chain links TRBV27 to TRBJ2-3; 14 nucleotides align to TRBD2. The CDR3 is CASGPRARTSGGTLDTQYF. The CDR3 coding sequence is TGTGCCAGCGGCCCACGGGCGAGGACTAGCGGGGGGACCCTAGATACGCAGTATTTT.